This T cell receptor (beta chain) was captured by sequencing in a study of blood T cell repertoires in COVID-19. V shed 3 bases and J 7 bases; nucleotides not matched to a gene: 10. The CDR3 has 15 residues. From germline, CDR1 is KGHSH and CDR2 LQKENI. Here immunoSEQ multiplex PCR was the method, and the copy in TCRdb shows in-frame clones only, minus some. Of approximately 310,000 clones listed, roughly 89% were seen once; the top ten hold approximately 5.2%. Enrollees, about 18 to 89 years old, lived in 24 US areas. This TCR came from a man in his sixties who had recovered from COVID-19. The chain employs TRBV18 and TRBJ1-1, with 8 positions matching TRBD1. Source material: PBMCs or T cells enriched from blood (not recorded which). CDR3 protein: CASSPLDRARNEAFF. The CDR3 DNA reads TGTGCCAGCTCACCCTTGGACAGGGCCCGGAATGAAGCTTTCTTT.